The entry below gives a single T cell receptor beta chain sequence along with its context. It was with 60 Vbeta and 13 Jbeta primers that the PCR ran. Profiling relied on immunoSEQ multiplex PCR, and the TCRdb table lists in-frame clones only, not all of them. This table lists about 160,000 clones. This entry belongs to a study of cytomegalovirus exposure and HLA in healthy donors. The CDR3 loop spans 12 amino acids. The germline CDR1 and CDR2 sequences are ENHRY and SYGVKD. Trimming took 3 bases from V and 3 from J, leaving 6 bases between them. The material sequenced was PBMCs. This chain joins TRBV10-3 and TRBJ2-7; no firm D call. This TCR was sampled from a woman in her fifties or sixties in good health and CMV-seronegative. The chain's CDR3 is CAISDGGYEQYF. The CDR3 bases are TGTGCCATCAGTGACGGCGGCTACGAGCAGTACTTC.